This T cell receptor beta chain is drawn from a study of T cell responses to AZD1222 COVID-19 vaccine. Whole-study results and caveats: In the spike-specific TCR repertoire, nearly half reportedly target unmutated variant regions. Recipients of two AZD1222 doses showed rising Spike-specific TCR breadth and depth.

V was clipped by 3 bases and J by 5 bases, with 4 bases between them. This CDR3 has 11 residues. CDR1 is MNHEY, CDR2 SVGEGT, per germline. As concerns this clone: Its antigen is not identified.

Clones were read by immunoSEQ multiplex PCR, and TCRdb kept only the in-frame ones, dropping some. This sample has about 100,000 clones, with 70% to 90% found just once. This sequence joins TRBV6-2 or TRBV6-3 and TRBJ2-5; D uncertain. The source was peripheral blood, collected on day 0 of AZD1222 vaccination. This receptor was identified in an adult in good health. Here the CDR3 reads CASSYGETQYF. The CDR3 bases are TGTGCCAGCAGTTATGGGGAGACCCAGTACTTC.